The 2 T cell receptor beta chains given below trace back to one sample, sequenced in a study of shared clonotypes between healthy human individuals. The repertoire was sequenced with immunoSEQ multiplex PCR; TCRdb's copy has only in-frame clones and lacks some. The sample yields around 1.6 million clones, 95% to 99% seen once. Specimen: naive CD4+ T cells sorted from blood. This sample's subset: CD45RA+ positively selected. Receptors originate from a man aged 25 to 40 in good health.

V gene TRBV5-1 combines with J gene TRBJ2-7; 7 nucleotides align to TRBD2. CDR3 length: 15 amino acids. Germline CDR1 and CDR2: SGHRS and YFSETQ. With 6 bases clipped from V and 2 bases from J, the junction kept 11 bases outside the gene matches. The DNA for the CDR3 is TGCGCCAGCACGTCTGGGGACTACTCGACCTACGAGCAGTACTTC. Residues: CASTSGDYSTYEQYF. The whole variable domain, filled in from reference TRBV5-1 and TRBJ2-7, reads KAGVTQTPRYLIKTRGQQVTLSCSPISGHRSVSWYQQTPGQGLQFLFEYFSETQRNKGNFPGRFSGRQFSNSRSEMNVSTLELGDSALYLCASTSGDYSTYEQYFGPGTRLTVT.

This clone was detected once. In DNA, the CDR3 is TGTGCCAGCAGCTTGCTGCGGGCACACCGAGCCTACGAGCAGTACTTC. Translating it yields CASSLLRAHRAYEQYF. The J gene is TRBJ2-7, the V gene TRBV5-8; a weak D match, TRBD2 (5 bases). The CDR3 sequence is 16 residues long. The germline CDR1 and CDR2 sequences are SGHTS and YDEGEE. V lost 1 base and J lost 2, with 16 bases in between.